Listed below are T cell receptor beta chains from one sample, sequenced in a study of blood T cell repertoires in COVID-19. Some clones are missing from TCRdb's copy, which holds only in-frame ones; the method was immunoSEQ multiplex PCR. The sample includes over 150,000 clones, approximately 88% of them seen just once. Sequenced input: peripheral blood. The origin of the receptors is a woman at least 80 years old with active or convalescent COVID-19. CDR3s include the opening cysteine and the closing phenylalanine or tryptophan. The D gene is left open where the match is weak. Size values are once, few and many counts, or a class for expanded clones, and some rows have none.

J gene: TRBJ2-7; V gene: TRBV7-9; clone size: -; D gene: -; CDR3 protein: CASSSRQINTYEQYF; CDR3 DNA: TGTGCCAGCAGCAGCCGACAAATTAATACCTACGAGCAGTACTTC
J gene: TRBJ2-2; V gene: TRBV7-9; clone size: -; D gene: -; CDR3 protein: CASSSLWTENTGELFF; CDR3 DNA: TGTGCCAGCAGCTCTCTATGGACAGAGAACACCGGGGAGCTGTTTTTT
J gene: TRBJ1-2; V gene: TRBV5-5; clone size: -; D gene: -; CDR3 protein: CASTAEYGYTF; CDR3 DNA: TGTGCCAGCACCGCGGAGTATGGCTACACCTTC
J gene: TRBJ2-5; V gene: TRBV6-4; clone size: -; D gene: TRBD1; CDR3 protein: CASSERDSLVTQYF; CDR3 DNA: TGTGCCAGCAGTGAACGGGACAGCCTAGTGACCCAGTACTTC
J gene: TRBJ2-2; V gene: TRBV6-5; clone size: -; D gene: -; CDR3 protein: CASRRGRTGTGELFF; CDR3 DNA: TGTGCCAGCAGGAGAGGGAGGACCGGAACCGGGGAGCTGTTTTTT
J gene: TRBJ2-7; V gene: TRBV3-1/TRBV3-2; clone size: -; D gene: -; CDR3 protein: CASSQASEQYF; CDR3 DNA: TGTGCCAGCAGCCAAGCGAGCGAGCAGTACTTC
J gene: TRBJ2-3; V gene: TRBV3-1/TRBV3-2; clone size: -; D gene: -; CDR3 protein: CASSQAGDTQYF; CDR3 DNA: TGTGCCAGCAGCCAAGCAGGTGATACGCAGTATTTT
J gene: TRBJ1-1; V gene: TRBV6-5; clone size: -; D gene: TRBD1; CDR3 protein: CASSFDRGNTEAFF; CDR3 DNA: TGTGCCAGCAGTTTTGACAGGGGGAACACTGAAGCTTTCTTT
J gene: TRBJ1-5; V gene: TRBV12-3/TRBV12-4; clone size: -; D gene: -; CDR3 protein: CASSLMRGTEHF; CDR3 DNA: TGTGCCAGCAGTTTAATGAGGGGGACGGAGCATTTT
J gene: TRBJ1-1; V gene: TRBV28; clone size: -; D gene: TRBD1; CDR3 protein: CASSLGGQGGAEAFF; CDR3 DNA: TGTGCCAGCAGCCTCGGGGGACAGGGAGGCGCTGAAGCTTTCTTT
J gene: TRBJ1-2; V gene: TRBV6-6; clone size: -; D gene: TRBD1; CDR3 protein: CASSYTGGKGYTF; CDR3 DNA: TGTGCCAGCAGTTACACAGGGGGAAAAGGCTACACCTTC
J gene: TRBJ1-5; V gene: TRBV7-8; clone size: -; D gene: TRBD1; CDR3 protein: CASSLPAGTGKGQPQHF; CDR3 DNA: TGTGCCAGCAGCTTACCTGCCGGGACAGGGAAGGGTCAGCCCCAGCATTTT
J gene: TRBJ1-4; V gene: TRBV29-1; clone size: -; D gene: -; CDR3 protein: CSVAAEKLFF; CDR3 DNA: TGCAGCGTTGCAGCGGAAAAACTGTTTTTT
J gene: TRBJ1-5; V gene: TRBV7-2; clone size: -; D gene: -; CDR3 protein: CASSTRWPGGNQPQHF; CDR3 DNA: TGTGCCAGCAGCACCCGTTGGCCGGGAGGCAATCAGCCCCAGCATTTT
J gene: TRBJ2-2; V gene: TRBV24-1; clone size: -; D gene: -; CDR3 protein: CATSDPRTPTGELFF; CDR3 DNA: TGTGCCACCAGTGACCCCCGGACACCCACCGGGGAGCTGTTTTTT
J gene: TRBJ1-1; V gene: TRBV28; clone size: -; D gene: TRBD1; CDR3 protein: CASPPDPRDSNVRAEAFF; CDR3 DNA: TGTGCCAGCCCACCTGATCCCCGGGACAGTAACGTTAGGGCTGAAGCTTTCTTT
J gene: TRBJ1-1; V gene: TRBV6-5; clone size: many; D gene: -; CDR3 protein: CASSSGRGETEAFF; CDR3 DNA: TGTGCCAGCAGTTCGGGACGGGGGGAAACTGAAGCTTTCTTT
J gene: TRBJ2-2; V gene: TRBV11-2; clone size: -; D gene: TRBD2; CDR3 protein: CASSPGTSGWNTGELFF; CDR3 DNA: TGTGCCAGCAGCCCCGGGACTAGCGGGTGGAACACCGGGGAGCTGTTTTTT
J gene: TRBJ2-7; V gene: TRBV10-3; clone size: -; D gene: -; CDR3 protein: CALSPGNNYEQYF; CDR3 DNA: TGTGCCCTATCTCCAGGGAATAACTACGAGCAGTACTTC
J gene: TRBJ1-5; V gene: TRBV6-5; clone size: -; D gene: TRBD1; CDR3 protein: CAIEGASNQPQHF; CDR3 DNA: TGTGCCATCGAGGGGGCAAGCAATCAGCCCCAGCATTTT
J gene: TRBJ1-1; V gene: TRBV7-8; clone size: few; D gene: -; CDR3 protein: CASSLFSQGGTEAFF; CDR3 DNA: TGTGCCAGCAGCTTATTCAGTCAGGGAGGCACTGAAGCTTTCTTT
J gene: TRBJ1-4; V gene: TRBV9; clone size: -; D gene: -; CDR3 protein: CASSVEGGAHEKLFF; CDR3 DNA: TGTGCCAGCAGCGTAGAAGGGGGGGCGCATGAAAAACTGTTTTTT
J gene: TRBJ1-3; V gene: TRBV13; clone size: -; D gene: TRBD1; CDR3 protein: CASSPSRIRGRSGNTIYF; CDR3 DNA: TGTGCCAGCAGCCCAAGCCGGATTAGGGGGCGCTCTGGAAACACCATATATTTT
J gene: TRBJ1-5; V gene: TRBV27; clone size: -; D gene: TRBD1; CDR3 protein: CASSKRPGQVGVTNQPQHF; CDR3 DNA: TGTGCCAGCAGTAAACGTCCGGGACAGGTAGGGGTCACCAATCAGCCCCAGCATTTT
J gene: TRBJ1-1; V gene: TRBV7-2; clone size: -; D gene: TRBD1; CDR3 protein: CASSTTGTAKVAFF; CDR3 DNA: TGTGCCAGCAGCACAACGGGGACAGCGAAAGTAGCTTTCTTT
J gene: TRBJ1-4; V gene: TRBV10-2; clone size: -; D gene: -; CDR3 protein: CASSDPGSGATTNEKLFF; CDR3 DNA: TGCGCCAGCAGTGACCCTGGGTCAGGGGCGACAACTAATGAAAAACTGTTTTTT
J gene: TRBJ2-1; V gene: TRBV7-7; clone size: -; D gene: -; CDR3 protein: CASSPGAGSSYNEQFF; CDR3 DNA: TGTGCTAGCAGCCCTGGTGCGGGGAGCTCCTACAATGAGCAGTTCTTC
J gene: TRBJ2-1; V gene: TRBV4-1; clone size: -; D gene: -; CDR3 protein: CASSQDMGGAKYNEQFF; CDR3 DNA: TGCGCCAGCAGCCAAGATATGGGGGGGGCGAAGTACAATGAGCAGTTCTTC
J gene: TRBJ1-2; V gene: TRBV19; clone size: -; D gene: -; CDR3 protein: CASSKDPGGVSYGYTF; CDR3 DNA: TGTGCCAGTAGTAAGGATCCGGGGGGCGTGAGCTATGGCTACACCTTC
J gene: TRBJ1-2; V gene: TRBV4-3; clone size: -; D gene: -; CDR3 protein: CASSFNTNYGYTF; CDR3 DNA: TGCGCCAGCAGCTTTAACACCAACTATGGCTACACCTTC
J gene: TRBJ1-4; V gene: TRBV13; clone size: -; D gene: TRBD1; CDR3 protein: CASSLYRQGGEKLFF; CDR3 DNA: TGTGCCAGCAGCTTATATCGACAGGGGGGAGAAAAACTGTTTTTT
J gene: TRBJ2-7; V gene: TRBV5-6; clone size: -; D gene: TRBD2; CDR3 protein: CASTSLADPYEQYF; CDR3 DNA: TGTGCCAGCACCTCGCTAGCGGACCCCTACGAGCAGTACTTC
J gene: TRBJ2-4; V gene: TRBV19; clone size: -; D gene: TRBD1; CDR3 protein: CATRDRPSAKNIQYF; CDR3 DNA: TGTGCCACCCGGGACAGACCTTCGGCCAAAAACATTCAGTACTTC
J gene: TRBJ1-1; V gene: TRBV6-1; clone size: -; D gene: TRBD1; CDR3 protein: CASSDWRTGGYAFF; CDR3 DNA: TGTGCCAGCAGTGATTGGAGGACAGGGGGGTATGCTTTCTTT
J gene: TRBJ1-1; V gene: TRBV19; clone size: -; D gene: TRBD1; CDR3 protein: CASRRTGLMNTEAFF; CDR3 DNA: TGTGCCAGTAGAAGGACAGGGCTCATGAACACTGAAGCTTTCTTT
J gene: TRBJ1-5; V gene: TRBV4-1; clone size: -; D gene: TRBD1; CDR3 protein: CASSQPDRGPSPQHF; CDR3 DNA: TGCGCCAGCAGCCAACCCGACAGGGGCCCATCGCCCCAGCATTTT
J gene: TRBJ2-7; V gene: TRBV5-4; clone size: -; D gene: -; CDR3 protein: CASSAGRTYEQYF; CDR3 DNA: TGTGCCAGCAGCGCGGGACGGACCTACGAGCAGTACTTC
J gene: TRBJ2-4; V gene: TRBV19; clone size: -; D gene: -; CDR3 protein: CASSINGQGSENIQYF; CDR3 DNA: TGTGCCAGTAGTATCAATGGCCAGGGGTCGGAAAACATTCAGTACTTC
J gene: TRBJ2-3; V gene: TRBV12-3/TRBV12-4; clone size: -; D gene: -; CDR3 protein: CASSRGVGDTQYF; CDR3 DNA: TGTGCCAGCTCCCGGGGTGTTGGAGATACGCAGTATTTT
J gene: TRBJ1-1; V gene: TRBV4-3; clone size: -; D gene: -; CDR3 protein: CASSQSGVVLTEAFF; CDR3 DNA: TGCGCCAGCAGCCAATCAGGGGTCGTGCTGACTGAAGCTTTCTTT
J gene: TRBJ1-6; V gene: TRBV30; clone size: -; D gene: TRBD1; CDR3 protein: CAWTTGGPIGGSPLHF; CDR3 DNA: TGTGCCTGGACGACAGGGGGCCCCATAGGCGGTTCACCCCTCCACTTT
J gene: TRBJ1-2; V gene: TRBV18; clone size: -; D gene: TRBD1; CDR3 protein: CASSRGTGGEDGYTF; CDR3 DNA: TGTGCCAGCTCACGGGGGACAGGGGGCGAGGATGGCTACACCTTC
J gene: TRBJ1-1; V gene: TRBV18; clone size: few; D gene: -; CDR3 protein: CASSPRGELNTEAFF; CDR3 DNA: TGTGCCAGCTCACCACGGGGGGAATTGAACACTGAAGCTTTCTTT
J gene: TRBJ1-3; V gene: TRBV6-5; clone size: -; D gene: TRBD1; CDR3 protein: CASSRTGAGGNTIYF; CDR3 DNA: TGTGCCAGCAGCCGGACAGGGGCAGGTGGAAACACCATATATTTT
J gene: TRBJ1-1; V gene: TRBV6-5; clone size: -; D gene: TRBD1; CDR3 protein: CASSYTGVNTEAFF; CDR3 DNA: TGTGCCAGCAGTTACACAGGGGTGAACACTGAAGCTTTCTTT
J gene: TRBJ2-7; V gene: TRBV7-9; clone size: -; D gene: TRBD1; CDR3 protein: CASSTGTGTYEQYF; CDR3 DNA: TGTGCCAGCAGCACCGGGACAGGGACTTACGAGCAGTACTTC
J gene: TRBJ2-2; V gene: TRBV7-7; clone size: -; D gene: -; CDR3 protein: CASSLERNTGELFF; CDR3 DNA: TGTGCTAGCAGCTTAGAGCGAAACACCGGGGAGCTGTTTTTT
J gene: TRBJ1-1; V gene: TRBV7-9; clone size: -; D gene: -; CDR3 protein: CASSLDIGGTEAFF; CDR3 DNA: TGTGCCAGCAGCTTAGATATAGGGGGCACTGAAGCTTTCTTT
J gene: TRBJ1-2; V gene: TRBV12-3/TRBV12-4; clone size: -; D gene: -; CDR3 protein: CASSREANYGYTF; CDR3 DNA: TGTGCCAGCAGCCGGGAAGCTAACTATGGCTACACCTTC